This is a list of T cell receptor beta chains from one sample in a study of blood T cell repertoires in COVID-19. Here immunoSEQ multiplex PCR was the method, and the copy in TCRdb shows in-frame clones only, minus some. Here the sample spans around 160,000 clones, 80% being singletons. The material sequenced was peripheral blood. These receptors were taken from a man aged 55-75 years with active or convalescent COVID-19. Each CDR3 is given with its conserved first and last residue. D genes are given only for firm matches. The size of a clone is reported for some rows only, either as once, few or many, or as a class for expanded clones.

abundance: .
v_gene: TRBV6-6
d_gene: .
j_gene: TRBJ1-5
CDR3nt: TGTGCCAGCAGTTATCAGGCGATCAATCAGCCCCAGCATTTT
CDR3aa: CASSYQAINQPQHF

abundance: .
v_gene: TRBV3-1/TRBV3-2
d_gene: TRBD1
j_gene: TRBJ1-2
CDR3nt: TGTGCCAGCAGCTACACTGACAGGGCCTATGGCTACACCTTC
CDR3aa: CASSYTDRAYGYTF

abundance: .
v_gene: TRBV7-9
d_gene: .
j_gene: TRBJ1-4
CDR3nt: TGTGCCAGCAGCTATGGGGACTTGAATGAAAAACTGTTTTTT
CDR3aa: CASSYGDLNEKLFF

abundance: .
v_gene: TRBV7-2
d_gene: .
j_gene: TRBJ1-2
CDR3nt: TGTGCCAGCAGCTCCCTGGCAGGCTATGGCTACACCTTC
CDR3aa: CASSSLAGYGYTF

abundance: .
v_gene: TRBV7-9
d_gene: .
j_gene: TRBJ1-2
CDR3nt: TGTGCCAGCGATCGAACAGCAGCCTATGGCTACACCTTC
CDR3aa: CASDRTAAYGYTF

abundance: once
v_gene: TRBV25-1
d_gene: .
j_gene: TRBJ1-6
CDR3nt: TGTGCCAGCAGTGAATCCCGTCAGGGTGGATCACCCCTCCACTTT
CDR3aa: CASSESRQGGSPLHF

abundance: .
v_gene: TRBV11-3
d_gene: .
j_gene: TRBJ2-1
CDR3nt: TGTGCCAGCAGCTTAGTAGGCCCGGGGGATGAGCAGTTCTTC
CDR3aa: CASSLVGPGDEQFF

abundance: .
v_gene: TRBV11-2
d_gene: TRBD1
j_gene: TRBJ2-1
CDR3nt: TGTGCCAGCAGCCCTAGGACAGGGATTGCTGAGCAGTTCTTC
CDR3aa: CASSPRTGIAEQFF

abundance: .
v_gene: TRBV27
d_gene: .
j_gene: TRBJ2-1
CDR3nt: TGTGCCAGCAGTTTGTTCAGTGGTAATGAGCAGTTCTTC
CDR3aa: CASSLFSGNEQFF

abundance: .
v_gene: TRBV5-4
d_gene: .
j_gene: TRBJ1-4
CDR3nt: TGTGCCAGCAGCATAGATCCATCAACTAATGAAAAACTGTTTTTT
CDR3aa: CASSIDPSTNEKLFF